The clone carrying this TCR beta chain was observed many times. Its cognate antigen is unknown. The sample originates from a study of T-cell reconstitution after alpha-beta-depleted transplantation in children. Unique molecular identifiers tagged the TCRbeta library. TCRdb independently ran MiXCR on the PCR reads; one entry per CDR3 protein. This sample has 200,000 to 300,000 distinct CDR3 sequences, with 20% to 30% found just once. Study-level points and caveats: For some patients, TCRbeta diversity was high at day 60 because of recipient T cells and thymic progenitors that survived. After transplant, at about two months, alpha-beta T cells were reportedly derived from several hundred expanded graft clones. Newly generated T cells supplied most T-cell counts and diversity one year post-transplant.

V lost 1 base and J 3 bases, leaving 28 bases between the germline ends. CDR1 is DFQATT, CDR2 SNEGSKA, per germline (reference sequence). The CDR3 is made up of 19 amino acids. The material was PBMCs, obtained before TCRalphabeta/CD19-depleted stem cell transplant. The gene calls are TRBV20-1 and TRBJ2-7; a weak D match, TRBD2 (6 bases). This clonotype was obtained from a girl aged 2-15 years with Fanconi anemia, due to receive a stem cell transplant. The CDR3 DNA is TGCAGTGCTAGAGCATCCGGGACGGAAAGAGCTCCGGGACTCTACGAGCAGTACTTC. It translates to CSARASGTERAPGLYEQYF.